This T cell receptor beta chain was sequenced in a study of vaccination and CD4 T cells after COVID-19. J gave up 5 bases and V 2 bases, and 4 bases lay outside the gene matches. CDR3 length: 16 amino acids. The germline V gene has CDR1 MGHRA and CDR2 YSYEKL. The treatment was: roughly 10-day PBMC culture with coronavirus spike peptide pools or control peptides (ViraFEST assay). To note about this clonotype: Its specificity is unknown.

Cultured CD4+ T-cell DNA underwent Oncomine TCR Beta short-read sequencing. One entry per CDR3 protein, called by TCRdb with MiXCR from the PCR reads. In the table there are about 3,500 distinct CDR3 sequences, under 20% of which are singletons. The sequencing sample was made of CD4+ T cells from blood, cultured in vitro. The source of this sequence is a human donor who had recovered from COVID-19. This sequence joins TRBV4-1 and TRBJ2-1, with TRBD2 matching over 12 bases. CDR3 DNA sequence: TGCGCCAGCAGCCAATCGTCTAGCGGGGGGGACAATGAGCAGTTCTTC. Its protein product is CASSQSSSGGDNEQFF.